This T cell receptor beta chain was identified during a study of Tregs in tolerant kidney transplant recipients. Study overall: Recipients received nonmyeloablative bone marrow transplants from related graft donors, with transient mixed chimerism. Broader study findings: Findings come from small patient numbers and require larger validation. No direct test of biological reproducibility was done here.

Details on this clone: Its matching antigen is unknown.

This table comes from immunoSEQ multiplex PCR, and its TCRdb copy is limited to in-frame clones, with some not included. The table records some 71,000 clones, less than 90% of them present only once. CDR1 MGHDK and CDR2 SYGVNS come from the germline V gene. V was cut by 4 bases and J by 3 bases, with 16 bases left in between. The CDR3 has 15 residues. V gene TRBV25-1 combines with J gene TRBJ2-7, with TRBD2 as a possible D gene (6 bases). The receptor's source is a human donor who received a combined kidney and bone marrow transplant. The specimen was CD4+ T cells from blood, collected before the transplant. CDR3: CASSAPAGGVYEQYF. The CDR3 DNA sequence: TGTGCCAGCAGTGCCCCAGCTGGCGGGGTCTACGAGCAGTACTTC.